This is a list of T cell receptor beta chains from one sample in a study of TIL therapy for anti-PD-1-resistant metastatic lung cancer. Libraries were prepared by immunoSEQ multiplex PCR; TCRdb keeps only in-frame clonotypes and omits some of them. The data contain 13,000 or so clones, roughly three fifths of them singletons. The material sequenced was tumor tissue, taken at baseline. Receptors originate from a woman between 30 and 80 years old with non-small cell lung cancer. The CDR3 runs from the conserved cysteine through the conserved F or W. Fields, in order: CDR3 DNA, CDR3 protein, D gene, J gene, clone size, V gene. D genes are given only for firm matches. Size is stated for part of the rows, as once, few or many counts, or as a class when the clone is expanded.

DNA: TGTGCCAGCAGCCCCCCCCTAGTTGGGGGCTACACCTTC
CDR3: CASSPPLVGGYTF
D: .
J: TRBJ1-2
size: .
V: TRBV14

DNA: TGTGCCAGCAGCTTGGGACAGGTGAACACCGGGGAGCTGTTTTTT
CDR3: CASSLGQVNTGELFF
D: .
J: TRBJ2-2
size: .
V: TRBV5-6

DNA: TGTGCCAGCAGCCTCCCATCCTACAATGAGCAGTTCTTC
CDR3: CASSLPSYNEQFF
D: .
J: TRBJ2-1
size: .
V: TRBV5-4

DNA: TGTGCCAGCAGCTCCGCGCTAGGTGGGGAAGCTTTCTTT
CDR3: CASSSALGGEAFF
D: .
J: TRBJ1-1
size: few
V: TRBV7-9

DNA: TGCGCCAGCAGCCCATACTCCCAACGCGTGCGGAATTCACCCCTCCACTTT
CDR3: CASSPYSQRVRNSPLHF
D: .
J: TRBJ1-6
size: .
V: TRBV4-1

DNA: TGTGCCTGGAGTCTAGGGACCGCTGGAAACACCATATATTTT
CDR3: CAWSLGTAGNTIYF
D: .
J: TRBJ1-3
size: .
V: TRBV30

DNA: TGTGCCAGCAGCCCCTACCGTGCTAGCGGGAGTGGGGCCGAGCAGTTCTTC
CDR3: CASSPYRASGSGAEQFF
D: TRBD2
J: TRBJ2-1
size: .
V: TRBV7-9

DNA: TGTGCCAGCAGCTTCGGGGAACCCGGTACGTTGAACACTGAAGCTTTCTTT
CDR3: CASSFGEPGTLNTEAFF
D: .
J: TRBJ1-1
size: large
V: TRBV7-6

DNA: TGTGCCAGCAGCCAGATGGGAGGCAATCAGCCCCAGCATTTT
CDR3: CASSQMGGNQPQHF
D: .
J: TRBJ1-5
size: .
V: TRBV5-4

DNA: TGTGCCACAGGATCCAGCACTTTGGACTATGGCTACACCTTC
CDR3: CATGSSTLDYGYTF
D: .
J: TRBJ1-2
size: few
V: TRBV6-6

DNA: TGTGCCAGCAGCTTTACCCCCGACTACGAGCAGTACTTC
CDR3: CASSFTPDYEQYF
D: .
J: TRBJ2-7
size: medium-sized
V: TRBV7-8

DNA: TGTGCCAGCAGGAAGAGGACAGGGACTCAGCCCCAGCATTTT
CDR3: CASRKRTGTQPQHF
D: TRBD1
J: TRBJ1-5
size: .
V: TRBV6-5

DNA: TGCGCCAGCAGCCAATTGGGGGCCGGGGGAAAACTGTTTTTT
CDR3: CASSQLGAGGKLFF
D: .
J: TRBJ1-4
size: .
V: TRBV4-3

DNA: TGTGCCAGCAGGCCTTCTAGCGGGGAATCCTACGAGCAGTACTTC
CDR3: CASRPSSGESYEQYF
D: TRBD2
J: TRBJ2-7
size: .
V: TRBV28

DNA: TGTGCCAGCACCCCGCAAGGGGCAGCCGGAAACACCATATATTTT
CDR3: CASTPQGAAGNTIYF
D: .
J: TRBJ1-3
size: few
V: TRBV5-8

DNA: TGTGCCAGCAGCGGACAGGGCTACTCCTACGAGCAGTACTTC
CDR3: CASSGQGYSYEQYF
D: TRBD1
J: TRBJ2-7
size: few
V: TRBV2

DNA: TGTGCCAGCAGTTTGGACAGGATCATCTCTGGAAACACCATATATTTT
CDR3: CASSLDRIISGNTIYF
D: TRBD1
J: TRBJ1-3
size: .
V: TRBV28

DNA: TGTGCCAGCAGCTTAGTGGGTAGCAACGGAGGGCAGTACTTC
CDR3: CASSLVGSNGGQYF
D: .
J: TRBJ2-7
size: .
V: TRBV11-2

DNA: TGTGCCAGCAGGGAAAGTTCGGGCTTGCGGTATGAAAAACTGTTTTTT
CDR3: CASRESSGLRYEKLFF
D: .
J: TRBJ1-4
size: .
V: TRBV7-3

DNA: TGCGCCAGCAGCTTGGGGACAGGGTCAAACCAAGAGACCCAGTACTTC
CDR3: CASSLGTGSNQETQYF
D: TRBD1
J: TRBJ2-5
size: .
V: TRBV5-1